These T cell receptor beta chains were read from a single sample in a study of T cell repertoires in breast cancer. TCRdb re-analysed the emulsion pairing reads in MiXCR, keeping a single row per CDR3 protein. The table lists roughly 40,000 distinct CDR3 sequences, about 41% of them singletons. The sequenced sample was CD8+ T cells. Receptors originate from a pool of human donors with breast cancer or a healthy control (not recorded which). Both conserved end residues are part of each CDR3. D genes are given only for firm matches. A clone size is listed for some rows: how often the clone was seen (once, few, many), or a class if it is expanded.

>NA|TRBV10-3|NA|TRBJ1-5
CAIRGGIRNQPQHF
TGTGCCATCAGGGGGGGTATCCGCAATCAGCCCCAGCATTTT
>NA|TRBV27|NA|TRBJ2-1
CASRSYNERFF
TGTGCCAGCCGCTCCTACAATGAGCGGTTCTTC
>NA|TRBV7-8|NA|TRBJ1-1
CASSLTQGNTEAFF
TGTGCCAGCAGCTTAACTCAGGGGAACACTGAAGCTTTCTTT
>TRBD2|TRBV4-1|NA|TRBJ2-5
CASSLQAGQETRYF
TGCGCCAGCAGCCTTCAAGCGGGGCAAGAGACCCGGTACTTC
>TRBD1|TRBV18|once|TRBJ2-3
CASSPIGQGKRHTQYF
TGTGCCAGCTCACCAATAGGACAGGGAAAGAGGCATACGCAGTATTTT
>NA|TRBV4-2|many|TRBJ1-5
CASSQDLGGQPQHF
TGTGCCAGCAGCCAAGATCTTGGGGGTCAGCCCCAGCATTTT
>TRBD1|TRBV7-2|NA|TRBJ2-3
CASGLGDSRDTQYF
TGTGCCAGCGGCTTAGGGGACAGTCGAGATACGCAGTATTTT
>NA|TRBV7-9|NA|TRBJ1-1
CASSPEGRPSEAFF
TGTGCCAGCAGCCCCGAAGGCAGACCCAGTGAAGCTTTCTTT
>TRBD2|TRBV20-1|NA|TRBJ2-3
CSACPRGRAEDTQYF
TGCAGTGCTTGCCCCCGCGGGAGGGCAGAAGATACGCAGTATTTT
>TRBD2|TRBV18|few|TRBJ2-3
CASSPSLAGGTDTQYF
TGTGCCAGCTCACCGTCACTAGCGGGGGGCACAGATACGCAGTATTTT